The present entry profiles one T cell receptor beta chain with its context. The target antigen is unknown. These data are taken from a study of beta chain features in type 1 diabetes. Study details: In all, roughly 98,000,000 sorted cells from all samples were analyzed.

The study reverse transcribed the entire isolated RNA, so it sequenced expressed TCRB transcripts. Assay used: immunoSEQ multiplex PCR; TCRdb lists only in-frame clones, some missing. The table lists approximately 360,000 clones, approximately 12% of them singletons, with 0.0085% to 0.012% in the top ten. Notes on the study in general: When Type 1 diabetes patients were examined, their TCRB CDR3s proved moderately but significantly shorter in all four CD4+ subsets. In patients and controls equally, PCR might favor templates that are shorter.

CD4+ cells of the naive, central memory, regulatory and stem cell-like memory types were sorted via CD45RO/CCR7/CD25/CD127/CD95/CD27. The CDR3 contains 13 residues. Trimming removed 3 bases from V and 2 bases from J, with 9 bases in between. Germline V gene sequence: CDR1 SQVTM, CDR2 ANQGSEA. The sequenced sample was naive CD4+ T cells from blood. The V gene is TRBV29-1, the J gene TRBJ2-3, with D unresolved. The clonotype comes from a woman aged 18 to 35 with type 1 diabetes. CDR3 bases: TGCAGCGTTGAGTGGCAGGACACAGATACGCAGTATTTT. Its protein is CSVEWQDTDTQYF.